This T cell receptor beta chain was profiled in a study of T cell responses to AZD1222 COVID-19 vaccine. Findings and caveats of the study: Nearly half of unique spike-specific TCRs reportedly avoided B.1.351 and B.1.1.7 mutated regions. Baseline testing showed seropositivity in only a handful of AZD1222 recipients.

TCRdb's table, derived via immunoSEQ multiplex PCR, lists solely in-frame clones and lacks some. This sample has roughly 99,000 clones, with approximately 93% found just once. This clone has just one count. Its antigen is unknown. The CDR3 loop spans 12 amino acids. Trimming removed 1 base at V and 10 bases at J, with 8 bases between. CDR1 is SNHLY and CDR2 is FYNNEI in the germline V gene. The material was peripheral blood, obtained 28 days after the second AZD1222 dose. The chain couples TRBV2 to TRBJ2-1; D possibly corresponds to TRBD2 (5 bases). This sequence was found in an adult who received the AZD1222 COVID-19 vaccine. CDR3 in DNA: TGTGCCAGCAGTGAAGAAGGAGGAGAGCAGTTCTTC. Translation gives CASSEEGGEQFF.